This entry features one T cell receptor beta chain sequence. There is no known antigen for this receptor. Base qualities are not at hand, and no much larger clone is one base apart. This entry belongs to a study of blood T cells in healthy people across ages (dated by TCRdb to about 2015). With regard to the full study: In model experiments, template switching captured roughly one uniquely barcoded TCR beta cDNA molecule for every two T cells. Age-related changes in TCR beta repertoire diversity were measured in the study by deep sequencing normalized with unique cDNA molecular identifiers. The donors were divided into four age groups: young (average around 15 years), middle-aged (around 37), aged (under 70) and long-lived (about 79). To avoid experimental bias, donors of different ages were randomly spread across the sequencing lanes. For two donors (one aged 18 to 29 and one aged 80 or older), the study analyzed two additional independent replicas of 1 million unique cDNA reads from the same blood draw.

The donors were about 40 Caucasian individuals from Russia, aged 6 to 90 years, who were systemically healthy. Each donor gave 9 to 10 milliliters of peripheral blood, collected into EDTA-treated Vacutainer tubes. PBMCs were isolated by Ficoll-Paque density-gradient centrifugation, with at least 6 million obtained per sample. Trizol reagent was used to extract total RNA from PBMCs, with at least 5.5 micrograms per sample. The percentages of naive CD45RAhigh/CD27high T cells were determined by flow cytometry on a PBMC aliquot from every donor. The CDR3 runs 15 residues from the cysteine to the phenylalanine. Only the CDR3 DNA is retained, 45 bases long and in frame from the first base. The germline V gene specifies SGHRS as CDR1 and YFSETQ as CDR2. V is trimmed back by 5 bases and J by 12 bases, and the junction contains 12 bases that no gene match accounts for. Receptor libraries were prepared by 5' RACE. The listed sequencing device is Illumina HiSeq 2500. The second PCR ran for roughly 7 to 12 cycles and used a J-beta primer mix along with a sample-barcoded 5' primer. Each TCR beta cDNA molecule received a unique molecular identifier from a template-switch 5' adaptor carrying 12 random nucleotides. At least 2.5 million CDR3-containing paired-end reads were obtained from each sample. First-strand cDNA synthesis was performed from all RNA using the Mint cDNA synthesis kit, with priming by a TRBC-specific oligonucleotide. Following uracil-DNA glycosylase treatment, all cDNA underwent a first 18-cycle PCR with the universal primers M1SS and BC2_uni_R. In the source study's methods: For normalization, 1 million high-quality reads, each with a distinct molecular identifier, were randomly selected from each sample. Reads sharing molecular identifiers were discarded rather than binned into consensus sequences. MiTCR, with a Q25 quality threshold and the strictest error-elimination algorithm, was used for CDR3 identification, clonotype clustering and error correction. A nonparametric unseen species model with Euler transformation was used to estimate lower-bound total TCR beta diversity. Using fastp trimming at Q25 and MiXCR clonotype assembly, TCRdb reanalyzed the public sequencing data and kept in-frame beta chains. Every entry covers one CDR3 protein and lists the most common genes and DNA from its rows. The V and J calls come from TCRdb's annotation, not from the publication. This sample comprises around 1,100,000 distinct CDR3 sequences, about two fifths of them detected only once. Jointly, the top ten make up under 15% of the sample.

What the study reported, not specific to this receptor: The CMV infection status of donors was not known, potentially confounding age-related changes in expanded clonotypes. Compared with the aged group, the long-lived group had more naive CD4+ T cells, fewer expanded clones and increased TCR diversity, suggesting age selection. As age increased, observed TCR beta diversity per million T cells dropped in a roughly linear way, and a significant reduction was already evident by age 40. Estimates of total diversity based on one million sequenced T cells were regarded as lower bounds and as underestimates. The percentage of naive T cells measured by flow cytometry correlated strongly with observed TCR beta diversity. Because profiling used bulk unsorted PBMCs, naive and antigen-experienced compartments could not be compared conclusively.

The specimen was blood. The sequence joins TRBV5-1 to TRBJ1-6; 9 nucleotides in the junction match TRBD1. This receptor was taken from a man aged 18 to 30 in good health. At the DNA level, the sequence is TGCGCCAGCAGTAATAACGGACAGGGGCTTGAACCCCTCCACTTT. This encodes CASSNNGQGLEPLHF. The full variable domain, completed from the reference TRBV5-1 and TRBJ1-6 proteins outside the CDR3, reads KAGVTQTPRYLIKTRGQQVTLSCSPISGHRSVSWYQQTPGQGLQFLFEYFSETQRNKGNFPGRFSGRQFSNSRSEMNVSTLELGDSALYLCASSNNGQGLEPLHFGNGTRLTVT.